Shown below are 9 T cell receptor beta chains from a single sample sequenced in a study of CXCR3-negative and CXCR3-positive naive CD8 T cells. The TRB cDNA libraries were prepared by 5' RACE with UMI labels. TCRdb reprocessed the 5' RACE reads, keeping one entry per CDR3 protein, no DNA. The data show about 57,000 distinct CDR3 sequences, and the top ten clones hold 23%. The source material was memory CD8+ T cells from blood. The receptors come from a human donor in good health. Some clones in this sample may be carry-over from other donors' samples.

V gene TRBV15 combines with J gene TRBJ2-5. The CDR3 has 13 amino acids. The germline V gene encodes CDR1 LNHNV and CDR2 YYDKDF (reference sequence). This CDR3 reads CATSRVSVETQYF.

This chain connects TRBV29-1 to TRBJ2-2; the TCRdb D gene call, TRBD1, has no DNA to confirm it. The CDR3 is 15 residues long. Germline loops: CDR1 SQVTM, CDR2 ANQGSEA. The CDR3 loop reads CSVEGAWSNTGELFF.

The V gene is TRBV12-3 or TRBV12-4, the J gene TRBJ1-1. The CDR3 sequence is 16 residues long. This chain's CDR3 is CASSPRPGTLNTEAFF.

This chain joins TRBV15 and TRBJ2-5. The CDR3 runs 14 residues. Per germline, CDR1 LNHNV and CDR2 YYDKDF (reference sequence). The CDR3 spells CATSRDLGGGTQYF. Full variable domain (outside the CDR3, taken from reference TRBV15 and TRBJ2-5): DAMVIQNPRYQVTQFGKPVTLSCSQTLNHNVMYWYQQKSSQAPKLLFHYYDKDFNNEADTPDNFQSRRPNTSFCFLDIRSPGLGDTAMYLCATSRDLGGGTQYFGPGTRLLVL.

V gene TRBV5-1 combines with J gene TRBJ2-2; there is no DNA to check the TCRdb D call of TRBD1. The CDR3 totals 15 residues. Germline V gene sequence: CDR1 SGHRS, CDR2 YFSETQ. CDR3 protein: CASSFGTLNTGELFF.

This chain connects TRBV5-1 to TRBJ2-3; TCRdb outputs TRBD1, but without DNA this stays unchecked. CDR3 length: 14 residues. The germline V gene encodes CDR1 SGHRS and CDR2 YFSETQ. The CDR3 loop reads CASSFGGTRDTQYF.

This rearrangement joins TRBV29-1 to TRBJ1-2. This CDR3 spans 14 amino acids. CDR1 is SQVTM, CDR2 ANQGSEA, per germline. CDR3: CSVEDGSGVYGYTF.

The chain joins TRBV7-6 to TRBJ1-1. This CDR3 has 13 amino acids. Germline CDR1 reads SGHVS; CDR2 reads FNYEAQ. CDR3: CASSLEKNTEAFF.

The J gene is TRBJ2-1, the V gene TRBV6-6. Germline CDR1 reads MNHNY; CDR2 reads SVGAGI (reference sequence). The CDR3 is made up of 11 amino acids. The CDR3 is CASSLEPEQFF.